These 9 T cell receptor beta chains were sequenced from one sample in a study of shared clonotypes between healthy human individuals. Produced via immunoSEQ multiplex PCR; TCRdb's table is partial and in-frame only. Counted here are 2.5 million or so clones, just over 90% occurring once; the ten biggest clones make up over 0.12%. Sequencing used naive CD4+ T cells sorted from blood. Subset specified: CD45RA+ positively selected. The receptors were sampled from a man between 18 and 35 years old in good health.

CDR3: CASSLGQGADTGELFF. DNA for the CDR3: TGTGCCAGCAGCTTGGGACAGGGGGCGGATACCGGGGAGCTGTTTTTT. The chain has TRBV5-4 and TRBJ2-2, with TRBD1 identical over 10 bases. Germline V gives CDR1 SGHNT, CDR2 YYREEE (reference sequence). CDR3 length equals 16 residues. V trimming: 0 bases; J trimming: 5 bases; junction bases outside the gene matches: 4.

J is TRBJ2-5 and V is TRBV9; D gene ambiguous. Trimming removed 0 bases from V and 2 bases from J, with 8 bases in between. Germline-derived CDR1 and CDR2 are SGDLS and YYNGEE. This CDR3 has 14 residues. The CDR3 here is CASSVGYGQETQYF. CDR3 DNA sequence: TGTGCCAGCAGCGTAGGGTACGGACAAGAGACCCAGTACTTC.

This clone appeared once. The J gene is TRBJ1-4, the V gene TRBV6-1, with D unresolved. Germline V gives CDR1 MNHNS, CDR2 SASEGT. This CDR3 has 14 residues. The V end was cut by 3 bases, the J end by 0 bases, with 5 bases between. The CDR3 loop is CASSDSTTNEKLFF. The CDR3 DNA reads TGTGCCAGCAGTGACTCTACAACTAATGAAAAACTGTTTTTT.

The rearrangement uses TRBV10-3 and TRBJ1-4, with a weak D call TRBD1 (5 bases). The CDR3 runs 15 residues. Germline V lookup: CDR1 ENHRY, CDR2 SYGVKD. The V end was cut by 3 bases, the J end by 7 bases, with 15 bases between. This CDR3 is CAISDPGGGSEKLFF. The DNA of the CDR3 is TGTGCCATCAGTGACCCCGGGGGGGGAAGTGAAAAACTGTTTTTT.

The V call is TRBV19, the J call TRBJ1-3; D not certain. This CDR3 comprises 13 residues. With 7 bases removed from V and 2 bases from J, the gap between germline ends came to 9 bases. Germline V lookup: CDR1 LNHDA, CDR2 SQIVND (reference sequence). The chain's CDR3 is CASKDRAGNTIYF. The CDR3, as DNA: TGTGCCAGTAAAGACCGGGCTGGAAACACCATATATTTT. Supplemented by reference TRBV19 and TRBJ1-3, the full variable domain reads DGGITQSPKYLFRKEGQNVTLSCEQNLNHDAMYWYRQDPGQGLRLIYYSQIVNDFQKGDIAEGYSVSREKKESFPLTVTSAQKNPTAFYLCASKDRAGNTIYFGEGSWLTVV.

The chain carries TRBV6-6 and TRBJ1-2; tentatively, D is TRBD1 (6 bases). Germline CDR1 and CDR2: MNHNY and SVGAGI (reference sequence). CDR3 length equals 12 residues. The ends were cut back, 6 bases at V and 6 bases at J, with 11 bases in the middle. This CDR3 is CASSSQGDGYTF. The DNA of the CDR3 is TGTGCCAGCAGCTCACAGGGTGATGGCTACACCTTC.

The V call is TRBV5-1, the J call TRBJ2-3; 8 bases fit TRBD1. The CDR3 totals 16 residues. After removal of 1 base from V and 3 bases from J, the junction contained 7 bases not matched to a gene. The germline V gene has CDR1 SGHRS and CDR2 YFSETQ. The CDR3 DNA follows: TGCGCCAGCAGCTTGAACCAGGGGGCAGGAACAGATACGCAGTATTTT. It translates to CASSLNQGAGTDTQYF.

This clone came up a few times. Additional DNA sequences in this sample encode the identical CDR3. The chain is built from TRBV4-1 and TRBJ1-5, with D unresolved. V gave up 1 base and J gave up 4 bases, with 8 bases separating them. This CDR3 contains 14 residues. The germline V gene has CDR1 MGHRA and CDR2 YSYEKL. The CDR3 region has the DNA TGCGCCAGCAGCCAAGTCGGCCCGAATCAGCCCCAGCATTTT. Encoded protein: CASSQVGPNQPQHF.

This clone has a single count. V usage is TRBV27 and J usage is TRBJ1-5, with D perhaps matching TRBD1 (5 bases). V was clipped by 2 bases and J by 7 bases, with 15 bases between them. The CDR3 covers 15 residues. The V gene's germline CDR1 is MNHEY and CDR2 SMNVEV (reference sequence). CDR3 bases: TGTGCCAGCAGTTTAGGGTCCGCCAAGGGGCAGCCCCAGCATTTT. This sequence encodes CASSLGSAKGQPQHF.